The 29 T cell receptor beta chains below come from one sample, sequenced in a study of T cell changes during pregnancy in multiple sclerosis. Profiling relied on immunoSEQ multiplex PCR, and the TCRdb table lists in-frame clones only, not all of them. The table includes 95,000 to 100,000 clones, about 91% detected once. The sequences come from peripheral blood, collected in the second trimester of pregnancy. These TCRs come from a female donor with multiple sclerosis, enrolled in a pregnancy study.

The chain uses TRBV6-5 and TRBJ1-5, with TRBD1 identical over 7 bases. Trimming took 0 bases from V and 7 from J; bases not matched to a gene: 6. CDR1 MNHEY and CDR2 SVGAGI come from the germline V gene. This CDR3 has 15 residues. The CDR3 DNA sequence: TGTGCCAGCAGTTACTCGGGACAGCTCGGGCAGCCCCAGCATTTT. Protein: CASSYSGQLGQPQHF.

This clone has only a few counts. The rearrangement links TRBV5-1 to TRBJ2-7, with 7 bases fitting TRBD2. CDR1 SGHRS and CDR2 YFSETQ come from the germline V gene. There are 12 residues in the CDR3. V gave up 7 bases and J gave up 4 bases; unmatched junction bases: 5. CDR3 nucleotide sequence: TGCGCCAGCCGCGGGAGTGGTTACGAGCAGTACTTC. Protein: CASRGSGYEQYF.

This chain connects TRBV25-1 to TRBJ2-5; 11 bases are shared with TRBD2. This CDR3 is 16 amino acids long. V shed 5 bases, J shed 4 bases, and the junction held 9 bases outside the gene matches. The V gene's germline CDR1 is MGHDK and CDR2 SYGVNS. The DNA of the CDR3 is TGTGCCAGCAGTCGATCTGCAGGACTAGCGGGAGAGACCCAGTACTTC. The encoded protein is CASSRSAGLAGETQYF.

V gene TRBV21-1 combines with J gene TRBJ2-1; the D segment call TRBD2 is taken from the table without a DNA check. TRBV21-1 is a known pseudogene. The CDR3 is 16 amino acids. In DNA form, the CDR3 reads TGTGCCAGCAGCAAAAAGCAGGGGACTAGCGTGAATGAGCAGTTCTTC. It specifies CASSKKQGTSVNEQFF.

CDR3 protein: CASSYGQGYGYTF. The CDR3 region has the DNA TGTGCCAGCAGTTACGGACAGGGTTATGGCTACACCTTC. The rearrangement uses TRBV7-9 and TRBJ1-2; TRBD1 matches at 8 bases. With 6 bases clipped from V and 5 bases from J, the junction kept 5 bases outside the gene matches. The CDR3 is 13 amino acids. Germline values: CDR1 SEHNR, CDR2 FQNEAQ (reference sequence).

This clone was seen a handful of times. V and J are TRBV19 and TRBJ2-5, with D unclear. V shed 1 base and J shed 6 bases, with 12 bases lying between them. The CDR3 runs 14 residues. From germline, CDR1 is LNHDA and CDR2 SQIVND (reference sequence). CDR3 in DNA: TGTGCCAGTAGTATAGTAGGAGACGGAAAGACCCAGTACTTC. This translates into CASSIVGDGKTQYF. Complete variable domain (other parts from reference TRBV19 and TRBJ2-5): DGGITQSPKYLFRKEGQNVTLSCEQNLNHDAMYWYRQDPGQGLRLIYYSQIVNDFQKGDIAEGYSVSREKKESFPLTVTSAQKNPTAFYLCASSIVGDGKTQYFGPGTRLLVL.

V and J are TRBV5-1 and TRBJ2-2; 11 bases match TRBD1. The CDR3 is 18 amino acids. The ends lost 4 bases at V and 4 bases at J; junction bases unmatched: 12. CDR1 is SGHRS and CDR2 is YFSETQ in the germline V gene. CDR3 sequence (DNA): TGCGCCAGCAGCAGACAACCGGGACAGGGGGGAAGCACCGGGGAGCTGTTTTTT. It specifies CASSRQPGQGGSTGELFF.

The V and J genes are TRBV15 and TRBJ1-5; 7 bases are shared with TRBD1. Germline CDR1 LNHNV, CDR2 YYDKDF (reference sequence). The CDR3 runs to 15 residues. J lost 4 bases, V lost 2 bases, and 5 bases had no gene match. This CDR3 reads CATSRRPGGNQPQHF. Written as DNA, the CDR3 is TGTGCCACCAGCAGACGGCCAGGGGGGAATCAGCCCCAGCATTTT.

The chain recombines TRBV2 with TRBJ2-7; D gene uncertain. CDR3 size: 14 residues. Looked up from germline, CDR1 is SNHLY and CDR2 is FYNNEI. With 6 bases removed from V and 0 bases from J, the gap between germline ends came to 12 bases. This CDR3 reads CASRGVGSSYEQYF. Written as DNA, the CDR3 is TGTGCCAGCAGGGGCGTAGGCAGCTCCTACGAGCAGTACTTC.

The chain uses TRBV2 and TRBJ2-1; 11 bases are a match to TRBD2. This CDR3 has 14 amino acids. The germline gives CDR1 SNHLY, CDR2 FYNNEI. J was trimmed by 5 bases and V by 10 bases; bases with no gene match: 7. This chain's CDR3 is CATPGTSGDNEQFF. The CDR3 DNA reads TGTGCCACCCCCGGGACTAGCGGAGACAATGAGCAGTTCTTC.

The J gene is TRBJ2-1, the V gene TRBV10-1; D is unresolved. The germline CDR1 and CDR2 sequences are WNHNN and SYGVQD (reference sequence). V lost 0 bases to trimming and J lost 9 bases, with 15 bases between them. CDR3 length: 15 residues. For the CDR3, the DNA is TGCGCCAGCAGTGAGTCGGCGGTCCTTCGGTCTGAGCAGTTCTTC. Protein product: CASSESAVLRSEQFF.

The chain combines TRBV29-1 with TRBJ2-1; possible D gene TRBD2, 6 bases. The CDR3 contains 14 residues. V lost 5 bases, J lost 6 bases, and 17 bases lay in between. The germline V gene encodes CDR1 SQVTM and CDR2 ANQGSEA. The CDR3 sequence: CSVQTRDPRNEQFF. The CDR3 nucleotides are TGCAGCGTTCAGACTAGGGACCCACGCAATGAGCAGTTCTTC.

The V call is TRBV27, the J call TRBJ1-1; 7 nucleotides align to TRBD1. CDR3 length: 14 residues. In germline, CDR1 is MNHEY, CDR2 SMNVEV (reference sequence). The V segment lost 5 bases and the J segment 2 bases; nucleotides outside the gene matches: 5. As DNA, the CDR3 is TGTGCCAGCAGTGACAGGGCCCACAACACTGAAGCTTTCTTT. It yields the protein CASSDRAHNTEAFF.

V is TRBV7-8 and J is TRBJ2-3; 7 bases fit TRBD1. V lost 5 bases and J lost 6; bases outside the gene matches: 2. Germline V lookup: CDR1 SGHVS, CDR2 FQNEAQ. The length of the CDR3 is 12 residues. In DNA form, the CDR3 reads TGTGCCAGCAGCCCGGGACAGGATACGCAGTATTTT. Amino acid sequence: CASSPGQDTQYF.

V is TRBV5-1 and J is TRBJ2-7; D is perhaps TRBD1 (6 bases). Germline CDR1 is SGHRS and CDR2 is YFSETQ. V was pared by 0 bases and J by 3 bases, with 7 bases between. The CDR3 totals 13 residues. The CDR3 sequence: CASSLEGVYEQYF. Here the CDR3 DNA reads TGCGCCAGCAGCTTGGAGGGGGTCTACGAGCAGTACTTC.

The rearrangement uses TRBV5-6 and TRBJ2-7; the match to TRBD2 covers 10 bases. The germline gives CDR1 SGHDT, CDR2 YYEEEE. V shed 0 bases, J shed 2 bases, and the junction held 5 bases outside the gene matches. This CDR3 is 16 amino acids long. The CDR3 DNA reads TGTGCCAGCAGCTTGGGGCGCACTAGCGGGGCCTACGAGCAGTACTTC. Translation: CASSLGRTSGAYEQYF.

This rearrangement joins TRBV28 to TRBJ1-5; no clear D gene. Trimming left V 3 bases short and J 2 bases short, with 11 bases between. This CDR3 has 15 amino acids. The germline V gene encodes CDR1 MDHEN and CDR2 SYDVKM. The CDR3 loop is CASSFGVWGNQPQHF. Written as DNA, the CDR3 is TGTGCCAGCAGTTTCGGGGTCTGGGGCAATCAGCCCCAGCATTTT.

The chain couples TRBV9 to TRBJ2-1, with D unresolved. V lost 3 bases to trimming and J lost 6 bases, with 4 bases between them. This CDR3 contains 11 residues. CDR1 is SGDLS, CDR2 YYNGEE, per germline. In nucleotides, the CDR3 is TGTGCCAGCAGCGACGGCAATGAGCAGTTCTTC. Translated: CASSDGNEQFF.

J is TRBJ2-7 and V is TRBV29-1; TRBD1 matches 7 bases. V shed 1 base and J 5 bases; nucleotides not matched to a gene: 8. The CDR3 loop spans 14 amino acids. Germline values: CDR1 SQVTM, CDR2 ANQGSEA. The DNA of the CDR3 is TGCAGCGTTGAAGTTATCAGGGGGAATAACGAGCAGTACTTC. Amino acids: CSVEVIRGNNEQYF.

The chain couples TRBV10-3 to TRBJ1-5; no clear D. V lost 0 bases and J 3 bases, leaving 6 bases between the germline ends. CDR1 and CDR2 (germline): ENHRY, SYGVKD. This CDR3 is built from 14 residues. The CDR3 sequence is CAISESGANQPQHF. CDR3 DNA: TGTGCCATCAGTGAGTCGGGAGCCAATCAGCCCCAGCATTTT.

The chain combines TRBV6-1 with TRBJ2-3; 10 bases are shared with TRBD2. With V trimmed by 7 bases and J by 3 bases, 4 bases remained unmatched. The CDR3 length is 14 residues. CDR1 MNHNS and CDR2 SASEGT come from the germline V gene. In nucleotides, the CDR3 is TGTGCCAGCAAAGCGGGAGGGTTTACAGATACGCAGTATTTT. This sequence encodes CASKAGGFTDTQYF.

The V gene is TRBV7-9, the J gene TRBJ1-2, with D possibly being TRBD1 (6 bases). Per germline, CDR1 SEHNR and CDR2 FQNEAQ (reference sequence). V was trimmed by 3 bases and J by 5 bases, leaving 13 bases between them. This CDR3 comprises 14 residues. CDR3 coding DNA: TGTGCCAGCAGCTTGCAGGGGTTGCGGTATGGCTACACCTTC. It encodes CASSLQGLRYGYTF.

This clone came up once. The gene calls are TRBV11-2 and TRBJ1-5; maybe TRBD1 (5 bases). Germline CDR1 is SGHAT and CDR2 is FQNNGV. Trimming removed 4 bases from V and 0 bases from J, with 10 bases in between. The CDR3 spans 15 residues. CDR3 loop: CASSSGGGSNQPQHF. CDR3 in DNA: TGTGCCAGCAGCTCAGGCGGGGGTAGCAATCAGCCCCAGCATTTT.

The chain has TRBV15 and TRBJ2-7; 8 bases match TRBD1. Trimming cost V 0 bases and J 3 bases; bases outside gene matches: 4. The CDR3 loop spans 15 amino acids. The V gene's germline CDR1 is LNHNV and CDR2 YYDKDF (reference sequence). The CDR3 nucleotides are TGTGCCACCAGCAGAGAAACAGGGGGTGTCTACGAGCAGTACTTC. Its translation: CATSRETGGVYEQYF.

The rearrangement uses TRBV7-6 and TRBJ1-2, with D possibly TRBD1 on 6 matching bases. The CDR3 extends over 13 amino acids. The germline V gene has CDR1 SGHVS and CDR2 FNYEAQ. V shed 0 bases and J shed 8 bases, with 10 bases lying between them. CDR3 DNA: TGTGCCAGCAGCTTAGCGGGGGGGCGAGGCTACACCTTC. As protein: CASSLAGGRGYTF.

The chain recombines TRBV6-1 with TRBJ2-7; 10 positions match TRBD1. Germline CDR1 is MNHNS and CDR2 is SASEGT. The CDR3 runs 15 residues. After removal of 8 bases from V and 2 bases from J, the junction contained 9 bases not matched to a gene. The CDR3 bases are TGTGCCAGCTTACTCCTTGACAGGGGGCCCTACGAGCAGTACTTC. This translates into CASLLLDRGPYEQYF.

In DNA, the CDR3 is TGTGCCAGCAGCCCACCTATCGAGGGCCAGCCGGCTGCAGATACGCAGTATTTT. Encoded protein: CASSPPIEGQPAADTQYF. The chain combines TRBV27 with TRBJ2-3; D is possibly TRBD2 (5 bases). The CDR3 consists of 18 residues. The V gene's germline CDR1 is MNHEY and CDR2 SMNVEV (reference sequence). Between the trimmed V and J ends, which lost 6 bases and 4 bases, there was a span of 26 bases.

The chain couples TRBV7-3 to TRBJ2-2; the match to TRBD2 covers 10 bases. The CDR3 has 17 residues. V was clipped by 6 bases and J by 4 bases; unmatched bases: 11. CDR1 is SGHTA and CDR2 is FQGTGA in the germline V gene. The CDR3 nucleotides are TGTGCCAGCAGTCGAAGTAGCGGGGGGCTGGGCACCGGGGAGCTGTTTTTT. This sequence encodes CASSRSSGGLGTGELFF.

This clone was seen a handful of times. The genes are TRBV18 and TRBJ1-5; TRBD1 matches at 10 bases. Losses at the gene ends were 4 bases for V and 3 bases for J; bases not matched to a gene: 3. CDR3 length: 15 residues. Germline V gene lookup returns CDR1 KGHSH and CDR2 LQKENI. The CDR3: CASSRGQGDNQPQHF. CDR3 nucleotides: TGTGCCAGCTCACGCGGACAGGGGGACAATCAGCCCCAGCATTTT.